This T cell receptor (beta chain) was documented in a study of control samples from healthy donors and cancer patients. Germline-derived CDR1 and CDR2 are KGHSH and LQKENI. The trim removed 4 bases at V and 3 bases at J, leaving 2 bases unmatched. The CDR3 runs 13 residues. Only in-frame clones appear in the TCRdb table, and some are missing; sequencing was by immunoSEQ multiplex PCR. This table has 150,000 to 200,000 clones, more than 90% appearing once. The chain links TRBV18 to TRBJ1-1; 7 nucleotides match TRBD1. This receptor was taken from a woman between 35 and 50 years old in good health. Sequenced material: blood. The CDR3 DNA sequence: TGTGCCAGCTCACAGGGGGCTCACACTGAAGCTTTCTTT. It is translated as CASSQGAHTEAFF.